This TCR beta chain appears in the sequencing data of a study of blood T cell repertoires in COVID-19. Overall study context: Samples of COVID-19 (acute and convalescent) were obtained from the United States, Italy and Spain. PBMCs, B-cell-depleted T cells, or T cells provided the cDNA or gDNA that made up the material.

The Seattle patients, enrolled during active infection, were followed longitudinally. Per the original data handling: Estimated nucleated cell counts came from reference gene primer amplification. Profiled with immunoSEQ multiplex PCR; TCRdb holds only in-frame clones, not every one. Clone size and the V and J calls come from that table; the DNA yielded D and trimming. The profile shows about 60,000 clones, approximately 80% of them singletons. The clonotype originates from a man between 45 and 60 years old with COVID-19, enrolled during active disease. Sequencing used peripheral blood.

In DNA, the CDR3 is TGTGCCAGCAGACAATACAGGGGGCTGAGGTCCCACGAGCAGTACTTC. Protein: CASRQYRGLRSHEQYF. The J gene is TRBJ2-7, the V gene TRBV6-6, with TRBD1 matching over 9 bases. The CDR3 loop spans 16 amino acids. After removal of 6 bases from V and 5 bases from J, the junction contained 14 bases not matched to a gene. Germline lookup yields CDR1 MNHNY and CDR2 SVGAGI (reference sequence).